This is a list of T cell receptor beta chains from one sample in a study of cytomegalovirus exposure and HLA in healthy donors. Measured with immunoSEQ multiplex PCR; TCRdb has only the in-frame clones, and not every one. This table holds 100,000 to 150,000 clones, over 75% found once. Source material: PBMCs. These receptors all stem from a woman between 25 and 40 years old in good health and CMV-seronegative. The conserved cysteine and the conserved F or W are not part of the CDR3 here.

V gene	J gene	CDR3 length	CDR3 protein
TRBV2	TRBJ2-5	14	ASTSSGGNRGETQY
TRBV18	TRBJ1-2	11	ASSPSENYGYT
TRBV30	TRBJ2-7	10	AWRTGGYEQY
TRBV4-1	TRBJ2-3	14	ASSPQKRGGLDTQY
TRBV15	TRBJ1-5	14	ATSARGQGWNQPQH
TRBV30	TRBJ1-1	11	AWSGWQGTEAF
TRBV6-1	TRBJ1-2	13	ASSEERRGPYGYT
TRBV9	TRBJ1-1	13	ASSVGWAMNTEAF
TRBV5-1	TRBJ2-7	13	ASSLVSGEDNEQY
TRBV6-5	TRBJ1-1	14	ASSSPGRGRGTEAF
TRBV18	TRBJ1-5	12	ASSPGQGGQPQH
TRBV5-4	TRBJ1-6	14	ASSLATGLSNSPLH
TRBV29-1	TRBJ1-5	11	SVGGTGNQPQH
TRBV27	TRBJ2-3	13	ASSFVLGLSDTQY
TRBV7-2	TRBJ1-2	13	ASSLDGQGTYGYT
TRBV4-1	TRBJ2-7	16	ASSHLLSGGANSYEQY
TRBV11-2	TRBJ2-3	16	ASRQGRGTSGSTDTQY